A single sample is the source of the 8 T cell receptor beta chains below, sequenced in a study of T cell responses to AZD1222 COVID-19 vaccine. TCRdb keeps only in-frame clones here, not all; method: immunoSEQ multiplex PCR. This sample has about 24,000 clones, with approximately 86% found just once. Material: peripheral blood, obtained 28 days after the second AZD1222 dose. The receptors shown here come from an adult who received the AZD1222 COVID-19 vaccine.

This chain connects TRBV5-1 to TRBJ1-4; no clear D. V lost 5 bases and J lost 6, with 11 bases in between. This CDR3 region has 13 residues. CDR1 SGHRS and CDR2 YFSETQ come from the germline V gene. CDR3 DNA: TGCGCCAGCAGTCGCGCGCAGCATGAAAAACTGTTTTTT. Its translation: CASSRAQHEKLFF.

The V call is TRBV21-1, the J call TRBJ2-7; TRBD1, the table's D call, lacks a check against the DNA. TRBV21-1 corresponds to a pseudogene. This CDR3 contains 12 residues. CDR3 loop: CASKDSPYEQYF. The CDR3 nucleotides are TGTGCCAGTAAGGACAGCCCCTACGAGCAGTACTTC.

The CDR3 coding sequence is TGTGCCAGCAGCTTGGGCCCCGCGGGGGGCGACACCGGGGAGCTGTTTTTT. Amino acid sequence: CASSLGPAGGDTGELFF. The chain employs TRBV5-4 and TRBJ2-2; 8 bases map to TRBD2. Trimming took 0 bases from V and 3 from J; bases not matched to a gene: 7. The CDR3 contains 17 residues. CDR1 and CDR2 from the germline V gene are SGHNT and YYREEE (reference sequence).

Concerning this clone: Other DNA sequences in this sample translate to the same CDR3. The chain recombines TRBV30 with TRBJ2-2; D is unresolved. The germline CDR1 and CDR2 sequences are GTSNPN and SVGIG (reference sequence). V shed 0 bases and J shed 2 bases, with 7 bases lying between them. This CDR3 has 14 amino acids. For the CDR3, the DNA is TGTGCCTGGAGTGTACCGCCTAACACCGGGGAGCTGTTTTTT. Translated, it gives CAWSVPPNTGELFF.

The CDR3 DNA reads as TGTGCCACCGGGGGAAACAAAAACATTCAGTACTTC. Translation: CATGGNKNIQYF. The J gene is TRBJ2-4, the V gene TRBV12-3 or TRBV12-4, with a possible D match to TRBD2 (6 bases). The CDR3 runs to 12 residues. Trimming removed 10 bases from V and 3 bases from J, with 10 bases in between.

The chain couples TRBV7-2 to TRBJ2-7; possibly TRBD1 or TRBD2 for D (6 bases each). Germline V gene sequence: CDR1 SGHTA, CDR2 FQGNSA. The CDR3 length is 13 residues. Trimming took off 1 base at V and 9 bases at J, with 13 bases between the two ends. CDR3 loop: CASSLDMEGGQYF. The CDR3 DNA reads TGTGCCAGCAGCTTAGATATGGAGGGGGGGCAGTACTTC.

The rearrangement links TRBV27 to TRBJ2-7; D not certain. V was pared by 8 bases and J by 6 bases, with 8 bases between. This CDR3 contains 10 residues. Germline assignment: CDR1 MNHEY and CDR2 SMNVEV (reference sequence). The CDR3 nucleotides read TGTGCCAGCGGAATTACCGAGCAGTACTTC. It translates to CASGITEQYF.

In DNA form, the CDR3 reads TGTGCCAGCAGCCCGCTAACAGGGTTTGGTGAGCAGTACTTC. Translation: CASSPLTGFGEQYF. The chain has TRBV3-1 (or the pseudogene TRBV3-2) and TRBJ2-7; tentative D call: TRBD1 (6 bases). Trimming left V 4 bases short and J 7 bases short, with 17 bases between. Germline CDR1 and CDR2: LGHDT and YNNKEL (reference sequence). This CDR3 has 14 amino acids.